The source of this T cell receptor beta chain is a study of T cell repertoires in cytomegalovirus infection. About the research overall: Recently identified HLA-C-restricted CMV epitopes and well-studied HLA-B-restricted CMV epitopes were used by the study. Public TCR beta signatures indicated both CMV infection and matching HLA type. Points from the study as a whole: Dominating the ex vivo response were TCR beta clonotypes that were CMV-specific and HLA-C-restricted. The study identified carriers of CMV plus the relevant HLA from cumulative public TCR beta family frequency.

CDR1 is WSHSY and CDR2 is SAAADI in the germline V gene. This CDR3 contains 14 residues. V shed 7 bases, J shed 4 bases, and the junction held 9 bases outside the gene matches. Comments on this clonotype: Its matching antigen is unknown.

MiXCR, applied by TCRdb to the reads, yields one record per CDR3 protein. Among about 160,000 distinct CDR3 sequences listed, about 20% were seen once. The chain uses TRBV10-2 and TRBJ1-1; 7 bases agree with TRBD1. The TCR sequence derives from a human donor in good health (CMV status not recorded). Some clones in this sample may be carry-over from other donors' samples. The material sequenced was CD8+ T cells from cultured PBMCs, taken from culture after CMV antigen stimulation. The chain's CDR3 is CASTLRQGGTEAFF. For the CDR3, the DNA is TGCGCCAGCACCCTACGACAGGGTGGCACTGAAGCTTTCTTT.